Listed below are T cell receptor beta chains from one sample, sequenced in a study of T-cell reconstitution after alpha-beta-depleted transplantation in children. Via MiXCR, TCRdb re-called the PCR reads, giving one row per CDR3 protein. This repertoire shows about 420,000 distinct CDR3 sequences, 11% found once; its top ten account for 4.5% to 7%. The specimen comprised PBMCs from the stem cell graft donor, sampled from the stem cell graft. All receptors come from a human donor who donated a stem cell graft to a child with acute myeloid leukemia. Each CDR3 is given with its conserved first and last residue. D genes are given only for firm matches. The size field is filled for only some rows; it gives once, few, many or a size class.

J gene	D gene	clone size	V gene	CDR3 protein
TRBJ2-5	NA	NA	TRBV27	CASSTRTSSKETQYF
TRBJ2-1	TRBD2	NA	TRBV6-4	CASSELAGGDNEQFF
TRBJ2-7	NA	NA	TRBV20-1	CSASWTEISYEQYF
TRBJ1-3	NA	NA	TRBV20-1	CSAREGMRGSGNTIYF
TRBJ2-3	NA	few	TRBV12-3/TRBV12-4	CASRGTVGADTQYF
TRBJ2-7	NA	many	TRBV7-9	CASSNLAQGWQYF
TRBJ2-1	NA	NA	TRBV12-3/TRBV12-4	CASGPTATGGQFF
TRBJ2-1	NA	NA	TRBV7-9	CASSLDAAVDDQFF
TRBJ1-2	TRBD1	NA	TRBV4-1	CASSQDSGTGAYGYTF
TRBJ2-3	TRBD2	few	TRBV20-1	CSARPSGGAYGTQYF
TRBJ2-7	TRBD2	NA	TRBV3-1	CASSLLGGSRYEQYF
TRBJ2-2	NA	NA	TRBV9	CASGTDFTGELFF